These 6 T cell receptor beta chains share one sample of origin, sequenced in a study of post-analysis software for immune sequencing data. These receptors' targets are unknown. Prepared libraries of TCR beta cDNA carried unique molecular identifiers. TCRdb ran MiXCR on the PCR reads and lists one entry per CDR3 protein. The sample includes under 650,000 distinct CDR3 sequences, roughly 45% of them seen just once. Study findings and constraints: TRBV5-6, TRBV5-1 and TRBV20-1 were among a few TRBV segments more frequent in patients than controls.

The sample was blood. All receptors derive from a girl aged 5-17 years with multiple sclerosis.

This clonotype has only a few counts. The chain is built from TRBV12-3 or TRBV12-4 and TRBJ2-7, with TRBD2 matching over 10 bases. Unmatched junction bases numbered 9, after V lost 3 bases and J lost 1 base. The CDR3 sequence is 17 residues long. Here the CDR3 reads CASSFGEAGGPSYEQYF. CDR3 DNA: TGTGCCAGCAGTTTCGGGGAAGCGGGAGGGCCATCCTACGAGCAGTACTTC.

This clonotype has more than one count but fewer than ten. The chain links TRBV4-1 to TRBJ1-5, with D unresolved. Germline V gene lookup returns CDR1 MGHRA and CDR2 YSYEKL. Trimming removed 1 base from V and 6 bases from J, with 13 bases in between. The CDR3 consists of 15 residues. CDR3 coding DNA: TGCGCCAGCAGCCAAGGCGCGGCAGTCGGTCAGCCCCAGCATTTT. Translation: CASSQGAAVGQPQHF.

This clonotype was seen more than once but under ten times. V and J are TRBV3-1 and TRBJ1-6, with D unresolved. The ends were cut back, 8 bases at V and 10 bases at J, with 12 bases in the middle. This CDR3 is built from 12 residues. CDR1 is LGHDT and CDR2 is YNNKEL in the germline V gene (reference sequence). The CDR3: CASSTEGSPLHF. The DNA of the CDR3 is TGTGCCAGCTCCACGGAGGGATCACCCCTCCACTTT.

V gene TRBV3-1 combines with J gene TRBJ2-3; D ambiguous. Looked up from germline, CDR1 is LGHDT and CDR2 is YNNKEL (reference sequence). This CDR3 comprises 14 residues. Trimming removed 1 base from V and 2 bases from J, with 7 bases in between. The CDR3 loop is CASSQGHYTDTQYF. DNA of the CDR3: TGTGCCAGCAGCCAAGGACATTACACAGATACGCAGTATTTT.

Details on this clonotype: A junction end diverges from the germline sequence, so it may reflect a read error. The gene calls are TRBV4-1 and TRBJ1-6; D is unclear. The CDR3 runs 16 residues. Per germline, CDR1 MGHRA and CDR2 YSYEKL. The CDR3 reads CASSQFQLVGNSPPHF. In DNA, the CDR3 is TGCGCCAGCAGCCAATTTCAGCTAGTCGGTAATTCACCCCCCCACTTT.

This sequence joins TRBV12-3 or TRBV12-4 and TRBJ2-1; 12 bases line up with TRBD1. CDR3 length: 15 residues. J gave up 9 bases and V 4 bases, and 7 bases lay outside the gene matches. The chain's CDR3 is CASSWDRGLWIEQFF. The CDR3 bases are TGTGCCAGCAGTTGGGACAGGGGGCTTTGGATTGAGCAGTTCTTC.